This T cell receptor beta chain was recorded in a study of immune evolution from preneoplasia to lung adenocarcinoma. Germline V gene lookup returns CDR1 SGHTA and CDR2 FQGNSA. The V end was cut by 5 bases, the J end by 0 bases, with 11 bases between. There are 16 residues in the CDR3. This clone has a handful of counts. Its antigen remains unknown. Profiled with immunoSEQ multiplex PCR; TCRdb holds only in-frame clones, not every one. Found here are approximately 4,700 clones, over 70% of them singletons; the top ten hold roughly 8%. Findings of the study overall: Later-stage lesions seemingly showed higher T cell density and diversity than normal lung. Highest clonality occurred in KRAS-mutant, not EGFR-mutant or double wild-type, nodules.

The clonotype was recovered from a person aged 60-80 years with lung adenocarcinoma. This rearrangement joins TRBV7-2 to TRBJ1-6; D gene ambiguous. Sequenced input: FFPE lung adenocarcinoma in situ tissue. The CDR3 region has the DNA TGTGCCAGCAGCCTCGCCTCGAGCTCCTATAATTCACCCCTCCACTTT. Its translation is CASSLASSSYNSPLHF.